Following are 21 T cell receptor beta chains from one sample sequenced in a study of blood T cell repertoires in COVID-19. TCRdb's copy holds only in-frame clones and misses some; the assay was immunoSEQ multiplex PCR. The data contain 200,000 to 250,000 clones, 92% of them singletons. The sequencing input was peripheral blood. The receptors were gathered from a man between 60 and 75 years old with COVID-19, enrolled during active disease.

In nucleotides, the CDR3 is TGTGCCAGCTCACTCCGCTGGGGTCCGGGGGAGAGCGAGCAGTACTTC. It yields the protein CASSLRWGPGESEQYF. The chain uses TRBV18 and TRBJ2-7; TRBD2 is a possible D gene (6 bases). The length of the CDR3 is 16 residues. V lost 4 bases and J 6 bases, leaving 22 bases between the germline ends. Germline CDR1 and CDR2: KGHSH and LQKENI.

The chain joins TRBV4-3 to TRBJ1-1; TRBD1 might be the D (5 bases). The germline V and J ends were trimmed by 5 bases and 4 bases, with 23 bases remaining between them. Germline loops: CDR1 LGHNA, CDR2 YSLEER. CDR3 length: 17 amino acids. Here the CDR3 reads CASSASALGRGGTEAFF. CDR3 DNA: TGCGCCAGCAGCGCAAGTGCGCTGGGGCGCGGGGGCACTGAAGCTTTCTTT.

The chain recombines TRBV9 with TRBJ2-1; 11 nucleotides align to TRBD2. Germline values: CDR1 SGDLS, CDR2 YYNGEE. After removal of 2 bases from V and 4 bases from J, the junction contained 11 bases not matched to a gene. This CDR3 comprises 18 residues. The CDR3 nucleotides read TGTGCCAGCAGCGTTCCCGCGGACACTAGCGGGGGTTACAATGAGCAGTTCTTC. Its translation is CASSVPADTSGGYNEQFF.

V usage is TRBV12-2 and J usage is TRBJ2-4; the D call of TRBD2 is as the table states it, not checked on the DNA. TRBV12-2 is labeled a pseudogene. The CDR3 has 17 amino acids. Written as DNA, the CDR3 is TGTGCAAGTCGAATAAGACCCCGGGGGGGGTTAGTAGGCATTCAGTACTTC. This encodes CASRIRPRGGLVGIQYF.

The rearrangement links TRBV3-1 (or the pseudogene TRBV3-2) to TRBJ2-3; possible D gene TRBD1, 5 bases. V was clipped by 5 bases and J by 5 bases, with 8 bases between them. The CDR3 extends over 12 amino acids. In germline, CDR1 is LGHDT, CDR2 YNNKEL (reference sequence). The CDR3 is CASSRGKDTQYF. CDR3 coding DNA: TGTGCCAGCAGCAGGGGTAAAGATACGCAGTATTTT.

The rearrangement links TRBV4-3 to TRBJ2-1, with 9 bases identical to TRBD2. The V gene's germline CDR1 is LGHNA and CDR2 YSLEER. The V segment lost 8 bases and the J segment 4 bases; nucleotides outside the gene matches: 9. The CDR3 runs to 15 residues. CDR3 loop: CASRLGTSSYNEQFF. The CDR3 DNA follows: TGCGCCAGCCGACTTGGGACTAGCTCTTACAATGAGCAGTTCTTC.

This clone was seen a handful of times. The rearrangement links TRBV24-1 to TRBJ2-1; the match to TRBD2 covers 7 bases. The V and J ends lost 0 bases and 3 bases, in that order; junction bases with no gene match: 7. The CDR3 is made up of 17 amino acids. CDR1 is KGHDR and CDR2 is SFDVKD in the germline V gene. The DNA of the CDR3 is TGTGCCACCAGTGATTTGGGGGGACGGACTAGCTACAATGAGCAGTTCTTC. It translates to CATSDLGGRTSYNEQFF.

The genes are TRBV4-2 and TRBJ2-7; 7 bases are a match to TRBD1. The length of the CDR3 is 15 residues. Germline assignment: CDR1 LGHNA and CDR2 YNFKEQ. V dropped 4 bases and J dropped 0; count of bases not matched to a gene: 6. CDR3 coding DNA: TGTGCCAGCAGCCGAGAGACAGGGAGCTCCTACGAGCAGTACTTC. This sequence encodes CASSRETGSSYEQYF.

In nucleotides, the CDR3 is TGTGCCAGCAGCCAAGCAGGTTCCCACTACGAGCAGTACTTC. Translation gives CASSQAGSHYEQYF. J is TRBJ2-7 and V is TRBV3-1 (or the pseudogene TRBV3-2); D call uncertain. The CDR3 contains 14 residues. V lost 1 base and J 3 bases, leaving 10 bases between the germline ends. Germline CDR1 is LGHDT and CDR2 is YNNKEL (reference sequence).

CDR3 region: CASRRQGKLFF. CDR3 coding DNA: TGTGCCAGCAGAAGACAGGGGAAACTGTTCTTC. V and J are TRBV3-1 (or the pseudogene TRBV3-2) and TRBJ2-1; 8 bases align to TRBD1. Trimming removed 6 bases from V and 15 bases from J; junction bases left unmatched: 7. CDR1 and CDR2 from the germline V gene are LGHDT and YNNKEL (reference sequence). This CDR3 has 11 residues.

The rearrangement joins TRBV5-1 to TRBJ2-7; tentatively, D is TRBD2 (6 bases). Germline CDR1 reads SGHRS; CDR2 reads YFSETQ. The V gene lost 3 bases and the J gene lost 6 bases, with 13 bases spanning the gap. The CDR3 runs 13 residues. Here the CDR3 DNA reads TGCGCCAGCAGCTCCAGACTAGACGGCGAGCAGTACTTC. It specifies CASSSRLDGEQYF.

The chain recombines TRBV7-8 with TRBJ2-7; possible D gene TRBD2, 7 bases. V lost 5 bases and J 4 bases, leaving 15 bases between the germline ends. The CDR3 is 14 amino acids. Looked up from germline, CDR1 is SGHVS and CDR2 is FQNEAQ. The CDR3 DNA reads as TGTGCCAGCAGCCGAGGGGGAGGGCCTTACGAGCAGTACTTC. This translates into CASSRGGGPYEQYF.

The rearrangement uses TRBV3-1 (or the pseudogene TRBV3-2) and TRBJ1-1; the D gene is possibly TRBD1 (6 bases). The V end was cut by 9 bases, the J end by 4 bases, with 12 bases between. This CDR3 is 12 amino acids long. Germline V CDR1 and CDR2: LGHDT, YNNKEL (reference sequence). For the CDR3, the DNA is TGTGCCAGTGCCGGGACAAGCACTGAAGCTTTCTTT. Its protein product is CASAGTSTEAFF.

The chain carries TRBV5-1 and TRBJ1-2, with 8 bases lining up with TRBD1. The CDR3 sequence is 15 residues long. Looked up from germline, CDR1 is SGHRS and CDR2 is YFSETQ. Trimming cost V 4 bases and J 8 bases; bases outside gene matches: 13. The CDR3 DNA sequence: TGCGCCAGCAGCCGACAAGGACAGGGCGGTGGGGGCTACACCTTC. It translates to CASSRQGQGGGGYTF.

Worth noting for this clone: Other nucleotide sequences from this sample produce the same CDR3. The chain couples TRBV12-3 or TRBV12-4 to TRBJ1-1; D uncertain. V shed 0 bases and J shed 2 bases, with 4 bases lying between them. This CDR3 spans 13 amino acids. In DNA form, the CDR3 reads TGTGCCAGCAGTTTAGCGACAAACACTGAAGCTTTCTTT. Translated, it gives CASSLATNTEAFF.

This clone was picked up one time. The CDR3: CASSLVSGNMNTEAFF. The DNA of the CDR3 is TGCGCCAGCAGCTTGGTGTCAGGCAACATGAACACTGAAGCTTTCTTT. This rearrangement joins TRBV5-1 to TRBJ1-1, with D hard to call. This CDR3 has 16 residues. CDR1 and CDR2 from the germline V gene are SGHRS and YFSETQ. Trimming removed 0 bases from V and 0 bases from J, with 12 bases in between.

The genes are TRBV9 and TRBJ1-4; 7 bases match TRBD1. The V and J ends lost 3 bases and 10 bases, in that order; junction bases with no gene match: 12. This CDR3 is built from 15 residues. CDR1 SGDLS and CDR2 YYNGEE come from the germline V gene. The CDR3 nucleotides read TGTGCCAGCAGCGCACCGACAGGGTTGCTAGGAAAACTGTTTTTT. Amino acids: CASSAPTGLLGKLFF. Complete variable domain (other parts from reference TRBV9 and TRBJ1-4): DSGVTQTPKHLITATGQRVTLRCSPRSGDLSVYWYQQSLDQGLQFLIQYYNGEERAKGNILERFSAQQFPDLHSELNLSSLELGDSALYFCASSAPTGLLGKLFFGSGTQLSVL.

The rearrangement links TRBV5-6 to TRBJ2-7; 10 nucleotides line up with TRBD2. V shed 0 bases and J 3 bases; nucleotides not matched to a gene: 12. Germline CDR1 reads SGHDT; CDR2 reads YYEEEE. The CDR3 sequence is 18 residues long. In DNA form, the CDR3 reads TGTGCCAGCAGCTTGGAGGGTAGCGGGAGGCCTCCGCTCTACGAGCAGTACTTC. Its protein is CASSLEGSGRPPLYEQYF.

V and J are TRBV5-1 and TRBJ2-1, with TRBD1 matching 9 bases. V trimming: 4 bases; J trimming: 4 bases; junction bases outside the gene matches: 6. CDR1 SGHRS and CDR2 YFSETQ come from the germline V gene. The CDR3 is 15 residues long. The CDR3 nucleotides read TGCGCCAGCAGCCTACCGGGACAGGGATACAATGAGCAGTTCTTC. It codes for CASSLPGQGYNEQFF.

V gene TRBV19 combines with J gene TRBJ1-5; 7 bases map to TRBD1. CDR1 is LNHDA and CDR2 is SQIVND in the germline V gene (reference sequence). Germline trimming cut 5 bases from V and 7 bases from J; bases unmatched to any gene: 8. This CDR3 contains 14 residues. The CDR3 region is CASSLQTGTQPQHF. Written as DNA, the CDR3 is TGTGCCAGTAGTCTTCAGACAGGGACACAGCCCCAGCATTTT.

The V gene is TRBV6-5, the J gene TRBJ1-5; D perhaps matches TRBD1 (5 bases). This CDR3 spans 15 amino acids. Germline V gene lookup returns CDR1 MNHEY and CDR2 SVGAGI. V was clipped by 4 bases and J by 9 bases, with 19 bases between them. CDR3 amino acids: CASSSGGAGGRPQHF. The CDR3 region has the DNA TGTGCCAGCAGTTCCGGGGGAGCGGGCGGTCGGCCCCAGCATTTT.